This T cell receptor (beta chain) was recovered during a study of cytomegalovirus exposure and HLA in healthy donors. Study in general: T cells numbering about 179 million yielded fewer than 140 million unique TCR beta sequences in an earlier analysis. General study points: Common viral pathogens seemed, in a later analysis, to connect with several of the most significant clusters. Most sequenced TCRs were rare (though some public TCRs occurred in many donors).

Both 60 Vbeta primers and 13 Jbeta primers went into the PCR. This table comes from immunoSEQ multiplex PCR, and its TCRdb copy is limited to in-frame clones, with some not included. Of about 160,000 clones listed, 60% to 80% are singletons. Of note for this clone: Its target is not known.

This CDR3 comprises 14 residues. Germline V gene lookup returns CDR1 SGHRS and CDR2 YFSETQ. V shed 5 bases and J shed 0 bases, with 12 bases lying between them. The V gene is TRBV5-1, the J gene TRBJ2-7; D is possibly TRBD1 (6 bases). The sequence was collected from a woman between 50 and 59 years old in good health and CMV-seropositive. Sequenced sample: PBMCs. The chain's CDR3 is CASSEQGASYEQYF. The CDR3, as DNA: TGCGCCAGCAGTGAACAGGGAGCCTCCTACGAGCAGTACTTC.